Below, 7 T cell receptor beta chains from the same sample are listed, as sequenced in a study of blood T cell repertoires in COVID-19. The method was immunoSEQ multiplex PCR; TCRdb's version includes in-frame clones alone and lacks a portion of them. The table has 300,000 to 450,000 clones, about 85% seen once. The source material was peripheral blood. These receptors were taken from a woman aged 18 to 35 with acute or convalescent COVID-19.

This sequence joins TRBV6-5 and TRBJ1-2; TRBD1 matches 9 bases. This CDR3 has 13 residues. The V gene's germline CDR1 is MNHEY and CDR2 SVGAGI. The junction had 5 bases not matched to a gene; V was cut back by 6 bases and J by 6 bases. CDR3 sequence: CASRYRDRDGYTF. CDR3 coding DNA: TGTGCCAGCAGATACCGGGACAGGGATGGCTACACCTTC.

This chain uses TRBV2 with TRBJ1-4; 8 bases agree with TRBD1. The CDR3 contains 19 residues. Germline lookup yields CDR1 SNHLY and CDR2 FYNNEI. J was trimmed by 4 bases and V by 8 bases; bases with no gene match: 21. The CDR3 bases are TGTGCCAGCTCGGGGAACGGCGGACAGGGAAGTTATGGTAATGAAAAACTGTTTTTT. Protein: CASSGNGGQGSYGNEKLFF.

The genes are TRBV27 and TRBJ1-2, with TRBD1 matching 8 bases. The V gene's germline CDR1 is MNHEY and CDR2 SMNVEV (reference sequence). The CDR3 sequence is 14 residues long. Germline trimming cut 5 bases from V and 5 bases from J; bases unmatched to any gene: 7. This CDR3 reads CASSVDRGGYGYTF. DNA of the CDR3: TGTGCCAGCAGTGTAGACAGGGGTGGGTATGGCTACACCTTC.

This clone showed up just once. The chain uses TRBV29-1 and TRBJ1-1; TRBD1 aligns across 7 bases. This CDR3 spans 13 amino acids. Losses at the gene ends were 6 bases for V and 4 bases for J; bases not matched to a gene: 8. CDR1 and CDR2 (germline): SQVTM, ANQGSEA. CDR3 in amino acids: CSVQGSRSTEAFF. DNA of the CDR3: TGCAGCGTACAGGGGTCTAGGAGCACTGAAGCTTTCTTT.

The CDR3 sequence is CASSHGTAESQPQHF. DNA for the CDR3: TGTGCCAGCTCACACGGGACAGCTGAGTCTCAGCCCCAGCATTTT. This chain links TRBV18 with TRBJ1-5; 7 bases fit TRBD1. Germline loops: CDR1 KGHSH, CDR2 LQKENI. The junction had 9 bases not matched to a gene; V was cut back by 4 bases and J by 6 bases. CDR3 size: 15 residues. Full variable domain (outside the CDR3, taken from reference TRBV18 and TRBJ1-5): NAGVMQNPRHLVRRRGQEARLRCSPMKGHSHVYWYRQLPEEGLKFMVYLQKENIIDESGMPKERFSAEFPKEGPSILRIQQVVRGDSAAYFCASSHGTAESQPQHFGDGTRLSIL.

V is TRBV7-9 and J is TRBJ1-1; 9 bases line up with TRBD1. The trim removed 5 bases at V and 4 bases at J, leaving 5 bases unmatched. Germline V gene sequence: CDR1 SEHNR, CDR2 FQNEAQ (reference sequence). The CDR3 runs to 14 residues. As DNA, the CDR3 is TGTGCCAGCAGCGCACAGGGGGCGGGCACTGAAGCTTTCTTT. Translated: CASSAQGAGTEAFF.

This sequence joins TRBV6-5 and TRBJ1-4; D gene ambiguous. Germline V gene data show CDR1 as MNHEY and CDR2 as SVGAGI. The CDR3 has 15 amino acids. V was trimmed by 1 base and J by 7 bases, leaving 13 bases between them. The CDR3 region is CASSYLQVFGEKLFF. In nucleotides, the CDR3 is TGTGCCAGCAGTTACTTGCAGGTCTTCGGTGAAAAACTGTTTTTT.